The T cell receptor (beta chain) under discussion was sequenced for a study of blood T cell repertoires in COVID-19. Study-level information: Samples came from the United States, Italy and Spain, spanning acute and convalescent COVID-19. The cDNA or gDNA used as material had been derived from T cells, B-cell-depleted T cells, or PBMCs.

Germline V gives CDR1 LGHDT, CDR2 YNNKEL (reference sequence). The CDR3 has 15 amino acids. With 1 base removed from V and 1 base from J, the gap between germline ends came to 10 bases. Authors' processing steps: Amplification of reference gene primers provided the estimated nucleated cell counts. Assay used: immunoSEQ multiplex PCR; TCRdb lists only in-frame clones, some missing. V and J calls and clone size come straight from that table; D and trimming were deduced from the DNA. The table has 68,000 or so clones, 82% seen once; the top ten hold over 40%. The sequence came from a human donor in a cohort sampled during active COVID-19. The specimen was peripheral blood. The chain carries TRBV3-1 (or the pseudogene TRBV3-2) and TRBJ2-5, with D perhaps TRBD2 (6 bases). Written as DNA, the CDR3 is TGTGCCAGCAGCCAAGCAGGAGGGATCCAAGAGACCCAGTACTTC. Translating gives CASSQAGGIQETQYF.